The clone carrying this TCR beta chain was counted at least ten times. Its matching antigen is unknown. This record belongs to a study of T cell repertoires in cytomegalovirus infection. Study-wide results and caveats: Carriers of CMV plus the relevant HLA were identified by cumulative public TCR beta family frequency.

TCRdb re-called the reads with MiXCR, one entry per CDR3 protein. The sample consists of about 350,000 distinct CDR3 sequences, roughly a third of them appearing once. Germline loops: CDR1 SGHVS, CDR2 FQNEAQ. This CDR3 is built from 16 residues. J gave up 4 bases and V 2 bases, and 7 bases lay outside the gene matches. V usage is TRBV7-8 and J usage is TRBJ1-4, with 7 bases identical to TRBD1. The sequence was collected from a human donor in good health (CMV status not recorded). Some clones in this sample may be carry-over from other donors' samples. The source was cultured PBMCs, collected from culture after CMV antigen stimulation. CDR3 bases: TGTGCCAGCAGCTTATTGGGACAGCGCCTTAATGAAAAACTGTTTTTT. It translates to CASSLLGQRLNEKLFF.